This T cell receptor (beta chain) was obtained from a study of CD8+ T cells in alopecia areata. Overall study context: C3H/HeJ graft donors with spontaneous alopecia, aged 6-12 months, supplied skin that was transplanted onto female C3H/HeJ mice aged roughly 7-10 weeks.

The CDR3 is 14 amino acids. CDR1 and CDR2 from the germline V gene are NSQYPW and LRSPGD (reference sequence). Comments on this clone: Its cognate antigen is unknown. Gene and germline names: mouse. The read ends 4 residues early relative to the CDR3; the germline J gene fills the gap.

Sorting relied on CD4, CD8alpha, NKG2D, NKG2ACE and other markers applied to pooled cutaneous lymph node cells. Study results and limitations: Higher clonality than in normal scalp was seen in lesional scalp, especially alopecia totalis/universalis. Possibly because of HLA-related factors, TCR sharing was less clear across patients than in mice. Resident alphabeta T-cell populations of normal skin are likewise subject to sequencing in scalp samples.

RNA extraction and reverse transcription yielded cDNA as sequencing template. Data came from immunoSEQ multiplex PCR; TCRdb stores just in-frame clones and leaves some out. Found here are about 270,000 clones, no singletons; the ten largest cover more than 0.95%. This TCR came from a C3H/HeJ mouse with alopecia areata. The strain bears MHC haplotype H2-k. The chain employs TRBV1 and TRBJ2-7; maybe TRBD2 (7 bases). Sequencing used CD4+ T cells sorted from a lymph node. CDR3 DNA, as far as it was read: TGCACCTGCAGTGCAGCCGGGGGGCAGAAT. It translates to CTCSAAGGQN. The full CDR3 is CTCSAAGGQNEQYF.